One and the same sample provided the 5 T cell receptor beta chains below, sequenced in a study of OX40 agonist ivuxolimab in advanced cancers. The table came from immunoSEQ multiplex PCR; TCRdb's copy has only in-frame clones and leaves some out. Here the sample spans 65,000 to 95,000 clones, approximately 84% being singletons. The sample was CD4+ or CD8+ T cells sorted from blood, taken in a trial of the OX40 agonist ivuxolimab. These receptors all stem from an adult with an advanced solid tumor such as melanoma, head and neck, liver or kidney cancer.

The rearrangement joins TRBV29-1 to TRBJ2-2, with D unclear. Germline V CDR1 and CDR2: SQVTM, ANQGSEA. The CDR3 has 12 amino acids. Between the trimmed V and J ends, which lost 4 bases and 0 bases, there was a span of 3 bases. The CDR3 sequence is CSVGPNTGELFF. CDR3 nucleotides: TGCAGCGTTGGACCGAACACCGGGGAGCTGTTTTTT.

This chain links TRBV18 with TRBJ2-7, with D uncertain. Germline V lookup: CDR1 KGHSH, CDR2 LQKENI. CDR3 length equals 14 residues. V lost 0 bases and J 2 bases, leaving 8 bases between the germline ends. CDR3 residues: CASSPPYTTYEQYF. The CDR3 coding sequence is TGTGCCAGCTCACCACCTTATACAACCTACGAGCAGTACTTC. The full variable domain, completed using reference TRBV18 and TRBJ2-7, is NAGVMQNPRHLVRRRGQEARLRCSPMKGHSHVYWYRQLPEEGLKFMVYLQKENIIDESGMPKERFSAEFPKEGPSILRIQQVVRGDSAAYFCASSPPYTTYEQYFGPGTRLTVT.

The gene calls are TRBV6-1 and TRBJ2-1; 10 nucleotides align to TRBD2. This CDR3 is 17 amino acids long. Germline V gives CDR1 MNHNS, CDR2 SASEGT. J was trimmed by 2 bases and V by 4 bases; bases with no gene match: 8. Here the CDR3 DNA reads TGTGCCAGCAGTGGTCTCCTAGCGGGGGCCCCCTACAATGAGCAGTTCTTC. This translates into CASSGLLAGAPYNEQFF.

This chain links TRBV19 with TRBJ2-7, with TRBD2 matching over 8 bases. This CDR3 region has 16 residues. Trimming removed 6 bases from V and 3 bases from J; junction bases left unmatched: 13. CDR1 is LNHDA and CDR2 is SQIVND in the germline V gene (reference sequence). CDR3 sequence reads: CASSPLSAGGVYEQYF. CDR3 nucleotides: TGTGCCAGTAGCCCCCTCTCGGCGGGAGGAGTCTACGAGCAGTACTTC.

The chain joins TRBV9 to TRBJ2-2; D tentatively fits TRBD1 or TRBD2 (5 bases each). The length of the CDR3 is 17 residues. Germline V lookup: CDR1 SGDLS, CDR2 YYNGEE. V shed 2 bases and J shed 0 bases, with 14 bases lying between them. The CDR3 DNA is TGTGCCAGCAGCGTTTTCTGGGACCCCGCGAACACCGGGGAGCTGTTTTTT. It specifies CASSVFWDPANTGELFF.